The 30 T cell receptor beta chains below all came from one sample that was sequenced in a study of early T cells in non-severe SARS-CoV-2 infection. TCRdb reprocessed the 5' RACE reads with MiXCR, giving one entry per CDR3 protein. The sample lists around 40,000 distinct CDR3 sequences, 5% to 7% occurring once. Sequencing was carried out using whole blood. The source is an adult who was a healthcare worker with PCR-confirmed SARS-CoV-2 infection or an uninfected control (not recorded which).

V gene TRBV20-1 combines with J gene TRBJ2-1; the match to TRBD2 covers 9 bases. The CDR3 runs to 14 residues. Germline V gives CDR1 DFQATT, CDR2 SNEGSKA (reference sequence). After removal of 0 bases from V and 8 bases from J, the junction contained 5 bases not matched to a gene. CDR3 nucleotide sequence: TGCAGTGCTAGAGACCGGACTAGCGTGGATGAGCAGTTCTTC. Translating gives CSARDRTSVDEQFF.

The chain joins TRBV7-7 to TRBJ2-5; D is possibly TRBD2 (5 bases). The CDR3 spans 13 residues. The V gene lost 1 base and the J gene lost 9 bases, with 12 bases spanning the gap. Per germline, CDR1 SSHAT and CDR2 FNYEAQ (reference sequence). The CDR3 spells CASSLVDGAAQYF. The CDR3 region has the DNA TGTGCCAGCAGCTTAGTTGACGGAGCGGCCCAGTACTTC. The variable domain in full, completed from reference TRBV7-7 and TRBJ2-5, reads GAGVSQSPRYKVTKRGQDVTLRCDPISSHATLYWYQQALGQGPEFLTYFNYEAQPDKSGLPSDRFSAERPEGSISTLTIQRTEQRDSAMYRCASSLVDGAAQYFGPGTRLLVL.

This clonotype has ten or more counts. The rearrangement uses TRBV20-1 and TRBJ2-4; D not certain. CDR3 size: 16 residues. V was shortened by 3 bases and J by 10 bases, with 25 bases between the two germline ends. Germline V gene sequence: CDR1 DFQATT, CDR2 SNEGSKA (reference sequence). The CDR3 loop is CSASQIPAGPGRIQYF. The CDR3 DNA sequence: TGCAGTGCTAGCCAAATCCCCGCCGGGCCCGGTCGGATTCAGTACTTC.

The table lists this clonotype with a few counts. The chain couples TRBV7-9 to TRBJ2-2; D is ambiguous. CDR1 SEHNR and CDR2 FQNEAQ come from the germline V gene (reference sequence). Trimming removed 4 bases at V and 5 bases at J, with 8 bases between. The CDR3 is 13 amino acids. CDR3: CASSSRQTGELFF. The CDR3 region has the DNA TGTGCCAGCAGCTCACGCCAGACCGGGGAGCTGTTTTTT.

In this sample, this clonotype turned up a few times. The chain couples TRBV6-5 to TRBJ1-4; tentative D call: TRBD1 (6 bases). V lost 11 bases, J lost 0 bases, and 10 bases lay in between. The CDR3 consists of 13 residues. The germline V gene encodes CDR1 MNHEY and CDR2 SVGAGI. CDR3 loop: CADGQPTNEKLFF. The DNA for the CDR3 is TGTGCCGACGGACAGCCAACTAATGAAAAACTGTTTTTT.

The sample holds a few counts of this clonotype. The chain joins TRBV15 to TRBJ2-3, with TRBD2 identical over 7 bases. J was trimmed by 3 bases and V by 5 bases; bases with no gene match: 2. The CDR3 totals 13 residues. CDR1 is LNHNV and CDR2 is YYDKDF in the germline V gene (reference sequence). CDR3 residues: CATSASGTDTQYF. The CDR3 DNA follows: TGTGCCACCAGCGCTAGCGGTACAGATACGCAGTATTTT.

At least ten counts were recorded for this clonotype. J is TRBJ2-1 and V is TRBV5-5; 8 bases agree with TRBD2. The CDR3 runs 15 residues. Trimming at V came to 0 bases and at J to 15 bases, leaving 14 bases not matched to a gene. Per germline, CDR1 SGHKS and CDR2 YYEKEE (reference sequence). The CDR3 reads CASSLAPLKRERPFF. DNA of the CDR3: TGTGCCAGCAGCTTGGCACCTCTTAAGCGGGAGCGCCCGTTCTTC.

In this sample, this clonotype turned up a few times. The chain links TRBV4-3 to TRBJ2-7; D perhaps matches TRBD2 (5 bases). Between the trimmed V and J ends, which lost 4 bases and 3 bases, there was a span of 19 bases. CDR3 length: 16 residues. In germline, CDR1 is LGHNA, CDR2 YSLEER. The CDR3 spells CASSPLGTAAVYEQYF. The CDR3 DNA sequence: TGCGCCAGCAGCCCTCTTGGCACGGCAGCGGTCTACGAGCAGTACTTC.

This clonotype was observed at least ten times. The chain carries TRBV28 and TRBJ2-3; 10 nucleotides align to TRBD1. Germline V lookup: CDR1 MDHEN, CDR2 SYDVKM. Trimming removed 6 bases from V and 6 bases from J; junction bases left unmatched: 6. The CDR3 spans 14 residues. CDR3 DNA: TGTGCCAGCAGCAGACAGGGGGCAAGGGATACGCAGTATTTT. Its protein is CASSRQGARDTQYF.

This clonotype came up a few times. The V call is TRBV9, the J call TRBJ1-5; TRBD1 might be the D (5 bases). The CDR3 has 16 residues. Germline V lookup: CDR1 SGDLS, CDR2 YYNGEE. V lost 3 bases, J lost 1 base, and 14 bases lay in between. CDR3 residues: CASSECTRDSNQPQHF. For the CDR3, the DNA is TGTGCCAGCAGCGAATGTACCCGGGACAGCAATCAGCCCCAGCATTTT. Based on the CDR3 plus reference TRBV9 and TRBJ1-5, the full variable domain is DSGVTQTPKHLITATGQRVTLRCSPRSGDLSVYWYQQSLDQGLQFLIQYYNGEERAKGNILERFSAQQFPDLHSELNLSSLELGDSALYFCASSECTRDSNQPQHFGDGTRLSIL.

CDR3 residues: CASSSTPWTSGSSIETQYF. DNA of the CDR3: TGTGCCAGCAGTTCCACCCCCTGGACTAGCGGGAGTTCGATAGAGACCCAGTACTTC. The chain carries TRBV28 and TRBJ2-5; 13 bases match TRBD2. After removal of 4 bases from V and 4 bases from J, the junction contained 15 bases not matched to a gene. CDR3 size: 19 residues. The germline V gene encodes CDR1 MDHEN and CDR2 SYDVKM.

This clonotype was seen ten or more times. The chain uses TRBV20-1 and TRBJ2-3; D may be TRBD2 (6 bases). Trimming stripped 5 bases from V and 4 bases from J, with 10 bases between. Germline values: CDR1 DFQATT, CDR2 SNEGSKA (reference sequence). This CDR3 contains 12 residues. The DNA of the CDR3 is TGCAGTGCTGCCGGCGGGGCAGATACGCAGTATTTT. This translates into CSAAGGADTQYF.

The sample holds many counts of this clonotype. V is TRBV7-8 and J is TRBJ1-4; weak D call: TRBD1 (6 bases). V shed 4 bases and J shed 1 base, with 13 bases lying between them. This CDR3 region has 16 residues. Germline CDR1 reads SGHVS; CDR2 reads FQNEAQ. The CDR3 nucleotides are TGTGCCAGCAGCTCGTACAGGGTGTTAACTAATGAAAAACTGTTTTTT. Translation gives CASSSYRVLTNEKLFF.

This clonotype was picked up a small number of times. The chain has TRBV28 and TRBJ2-7; D perhaps matches TRBD2 (6 bases). Germline V lookup: CDR1 MDHEN, CDR2 SYDVKM. V lost 1 base and J 6 bases, leaving 13 bases between the germline ends. This CDR3 is 14 amino acids long. CDR3 DNA: TGTGCCAGCAGTTTATTCGGAGGGACCTCCGAGCAGTACTTC. Its protein is CASSLFGGTSEQYF.

The V call is TRBV10-1, the J call TRBJ2-3; TRBD2 is a possible D gene (6 bases). Germline lookup yields CDR1 WNHNN and CDR2 SYGVQD (reference sequence). V was clipped by 3 bases and J by 0 bases, with 13 bases between them. CDR3 length equals 16 residues. The CDR3 sequence is CASSDQRVASTDTQYF. The CDR3 DNA reads as TGCGCCAGCAGTGACCAGCGGGTAGCTAGCACAGATACGCAGTATTTT.

This chain joins TRBV27 and TRBJ2-2; D call uncertain. Per germline, CDR1 MNHEY and CDR2 SMNVEV (reference sequence). CDR3 length equals 13 residues. Trimming pared 3 bases from V and 3 bases from J, leaving 5 bases between. DNA of the CDR3: TGTGCCAGCAGTTTGGAGCACACCGGGGAGCTGTTTTTT. Its protein is CASSLEHTGELFF.

This clonotype showed up many times. The chain joins TRBV24-1 to TRBJ2-2; 7 bases are a match to TRBD1. CDR3 size: 14 residues. The germline CDR1 and CDR2 sequences are KGHDR and SFDVKD. J was trimmed by 4 bases and V by 9 bases; bases with no gene match: 7. This CDR3 reads CATSRQGITGELFF. The CDR3 bases are TGTGCCACCTCCAGACAGGGTATCACCGGGGAGCTGTTTTTT.

The genes are TRBV5-6 and TRBJ2-7, with D possibly called TRBD1 or TRBD2 (5 bases each). The CDR3 is 15 residues long. The germline V gene encodes CDR1 SGHDT and CDR2 YYEEEE. Trimming shortened V by 4 bases and J by 6 bases, and 20 bases separated the two germline ends. CDR3 amino acids: CASSLVGTRRVEQYF. CDR3 nucleotide sequence: TGTGCCAGCAGCCTGGTGGGGACCCGGCGCGTCGAGCAGTACTTC.

The chain has TRBV12-3 or TRBV12-4 and TRBJ2-7; D is unclear. The V end was cut by 2 bases, the J end by 3 bases, with 8 bases between. The CDR3 is 13 amino acids. The CDR3: CASSLRALYEQYF. The CDR3 nucleotides read TGTGCCAGCAGTTTAAGGGCTCTCTACGAGCAGTACTTC.

This clonotype was recorded many times. This chain uses TRBV28 with TRBJ2-7; D is possibly TRBD1 (5 bases). V lost 3 bases and J lost 2, with 8 bases in between. The CDR3 has 13 amino acids. Germline V gene data show CDR1 as MDHEN and CDR2 as SYDVKM. CDR3 sequence reads: CASSFETAYEQYF. The CDR3 coding sequence is TGTGCCAGCAGTTTTGAGACAGCCTACGAGCAGTACTTC.

The sample holds many counts of this clonotype. This chain links TRBV6-5 with TRBJ1-2; D is ambiguous. In germline, CDR1 is MNHEY, CDR2 SVGAGI. The CDR3 contains 17 residues. The V gene lost 2 bases and the J gene lost 7 bases, with 23 bases spanning the gap. The CDR3 is CASSYTTQTVSISGYTF. DNA for the CDR3: TGTGCCAGCAGTTACACTACTCAAACAGTGTCTATATCTGGCTACACCTTC.

This clonotype was recorded many times. The V gene is TRBV2, the J gene TRBJ2-1; 9 bases agree with TRBD1. The V gene's germline CDR1 is SNHLY and CDR2 FYNNEI. This CDR3 region has 12 residues. V gave up 8 bases and J gave up 15 bases; unmatched junction bases: 11. This CDR3 reads CASGSGTGYPFF. Written as DNA, the CDR3 is TGTGCCAGCGGGTCGGGGACAGGGTATCCGTTCTTC. The entire variable domain, with the rest obtained from reference TRBV2 and TRBJ2-1, is as follows: EPEVTQTPSHQVTQMGQEVILRCVPISNHLYFYWYRQILGQKVEFLVSFYNNEISEKSEIFDDQFSVERPDGSNFTLKIRSTKLEDSAMYFCASGSGTGYPFFGPGTRLTVL.

CDR3 sequence (DNA): TGTGCCAGCAGCTTACAGGGGGGCGCGTTCAATGAGCAGTTCTTC. This codes for CASSLQGGAFNEQFF. The J gene is TRBJ2-1, the V gene TRBV7-2; possible D gene TRBD1, 7 bases. The V and J ends lost 2 bases and 6 bases respectively, with 14 bases between them. This CDR3 contains 15 residues. Germline V gene sequence: CDR1 SGHTA, CDR2 FQGNSA.

This clonotype occurred many times. The chain links TRBV15 to TRBJ2-7; 9 bases match TRBD2. V lost 8 bases and J lost 1; bases outside the gene matches: 9. This CDR3 contains 15 residues. Looked up from germline, CDR1 is LNHNV and CDR2 is YYDKDF (reference sequence). CDR3 residues: CATGVAGVGSYEQYF. Here the CDR3 DNA reads TGTGCCACCGGGGTAGCGGGAGTAGGTTCCTACGAGCAGTACTTC. Full variable domain (outside the CDR3, taken from reference TRBV15 and TRBJ2-7): DAMVIQNPRYQVTQFGKPVTLSCSQTLNHNVMYWYQQKSSQAPKLLFHYYDKDFNNEADTPDNFQSRRPNTSFCFLDIRSPGLGDTAMYLCATGVAGVGSYEQYFGPGTRLTVT.

With regard to this clonotype: A read error may explain this, as a much larger clone is one base away. The genes are TRBV30 and TRBJ2-3; 12 bases are shared with TRBD2. This CDR3 is 17 amino acids long. The trim removed 2 bases at V and 2 bases at J, leaving 8 bases unmatched. Germline lookup yields CDR1 GTSNPN and CDR2 SVGIG (reference sequence). The CDR3 reads CAWSLTSGGTVTDTQYF. For the CDR3, the DNA is TGTGCCTGGAGTCTCACTAGCGGGGGGACTGTCACAGATACGCAGTATTTT.

This chain uses TRBV28 with TRBJ1-5; D may be TRBD1 (5 bases). Germline V lookup: CDR1 MDHEN, CDR2 SYDVKM. This CDR3 spans 17 amino acids. Trimming stripped 2 bases from V and 4 bases from J, with 18 bases between. As DNA, the CDR3 is TGTGCCAGCAGTTTACGCAGGGCGCAGCTTGAAAATCAGCCCCAGCATTTT. It specifies CASSLRRAQLENQPQHF.

This clonotype was observed many times. The J gene is TRBJ1-1, the V gene TRBV30, with D possibly matching TRBD1 (6 bases). The CDR3 length is 13 residues. CDR1 is GTSNPN, CDR2 SVGIG, per germline (reference sequence). V gave up 2 bases and J gave up 7 bases, with 14 bases separating them. CDR3 sequence reads: CAWSTGLEGEAFF. The CDR3 DNA follows: TGTGCCTGGAGTACAGGGTTGGAGGGTGAAGCTTTCTTT.

The V gene is TRBV5-1, the J gene TRBJ2-7; a possible D gene is TRBD1 (5 bases). CDR3 length equals 15 residues. V was clipped by 0 bases and J by 3 bases, with 13 bases between them. The germline CDR1 and CDR2 sequences are SGHRS and YFSETQ. For the CDR3, the DNA is TGCGCCAGCAGCTTGGAGACAGCCTTGTACTACGAGCAGTACTTC. This gives the protein CASSLETALYYEQYF.

The chain combines TRBV20-1 with TRBJ2-7, with 14 positions matching TRBD2. V lost 5 bases and J lost 4; bases outside the gene matches: 13. The V gene's germline CDR1 is DFQATT and CDR2 SNEGSKA (reference sequence). This CDR3 spans 17 amino acids. This chain's CDR3 is CSASRLAGGPSLYEQYF. The CDR3, as DNA: TGCAGTGCTTCTCGACTAGCGGGAGGGCCCTCTCTGTACGAGCAGTACTTC.

The table lists this clonotype with many counts. V and J are TRBV18 and TRBJ2-3, with 14 bases aligning to TRBD2. The CDR3 contains 17 residues. With 5 bases clipped from V and 5 bases from J, the junction kept 9 bases outside the gene matches. The germline CDR1 and CDR2 sequences are KGHSH and LQKENI. The CDR3 DNA reads as TGTGCCAGCTCAGCATACCGGACTAGCGGGAGGTTAGATACGCAGTATTTT. It specifies CASSAYRTSGRLDTQYF.